This T cell receptor (beta chain) emerged from a study of blood T cell dynamics during melanoma immunotherapy. Study-level background: Patients with metastatic melanoma got pembrolizumab or nivolumab-ipilimumab as first-line care.

In germline, CDR1 is LGHNA, CDR2 YSLEER. Trimming took off 0 bases at V and 4 bases at J, with 10 bases between the two ends. CDR3 length: 16 amino acids. Time point in this sample: pre-treatment baseline. TCRdb keeps only in-frame clones here, not all; method: immunoSEQ multiplex PCR. The sample carries 5,900 or so clones, 88% recorded once. Sequenced here: blood, sampled from a patient treated with checkpoint blockade. The chain couples TRBV4-3 to TRBJ1-6; D perhaps matches TRBD1 (6 bases). The receptor was derived from a human donor with melanoma. The CDR3 is CASSQDTQGYNSPLHF. CDR3 DNA sequence: TGCGCCAGCAGCCAAGATACCCAGGGGTATAATTCACCCCTCCACTTT.